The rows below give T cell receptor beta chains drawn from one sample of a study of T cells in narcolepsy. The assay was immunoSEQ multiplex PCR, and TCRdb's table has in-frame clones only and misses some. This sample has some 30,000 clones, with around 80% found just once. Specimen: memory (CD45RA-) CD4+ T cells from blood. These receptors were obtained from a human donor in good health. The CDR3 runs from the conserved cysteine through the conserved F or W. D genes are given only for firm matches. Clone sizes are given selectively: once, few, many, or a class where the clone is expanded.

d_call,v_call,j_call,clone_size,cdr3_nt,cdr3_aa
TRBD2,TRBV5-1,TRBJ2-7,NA,TGCGCCAGCCAGCCGACAGGTACGTCTAGCGGGGTCTACGAGCAGTACTTC,CASQPTGTSSGVYEQYF
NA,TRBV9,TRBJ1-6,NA,TGTGCCAGCAGCGCCAAGTTCGATTCACCCCTCCACTTT,CASSAKFDSPLHF
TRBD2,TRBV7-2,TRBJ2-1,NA,TGTGCCAGCAGCTTACAGCGGGGGGTCTACAATGAGCAGTTCTTC,CASSLQRGVYNEQFF
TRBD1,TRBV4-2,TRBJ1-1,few,TGTGCCAGCAGCCATCCCGGGACAGGGGGCTTTGAAGCTTTCTTT,CASSHPGTGGFEAFF
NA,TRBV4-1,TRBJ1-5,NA,TGCGCCAGCAGCCAAACTTCGGTCCGGGGGGGCAATCAGCCCCAGCATTTT,CASSQTSVRGGNQPQHF
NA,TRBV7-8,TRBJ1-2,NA,TGTGCCAGCAGCTTAGCAGCGGTTAACCTAATAGCAGGCTATGGCTACACCTTC,CASSLAAVNLIAGYGYTF
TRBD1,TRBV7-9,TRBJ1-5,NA,TGTGCCAGCAGCGAAGGTTCCGGGACAGCTCGATCTCCCCAGCATTTT,CASSEGSGTARSPQHF
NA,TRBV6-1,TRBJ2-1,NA,TGTGCCAGCAGTGAGTCGGCAAAGGTCAATGAGCAGTTCTTC,CASSESAKVNEQFF
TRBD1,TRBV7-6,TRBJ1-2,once,TGTGCCAGCAGCCCTCGGACAGGGGGAACGTATGGCTACACCTTC,CASSPRTGGTYGYTF
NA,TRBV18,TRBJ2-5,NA,TGTGCCAGCTCACCAGGCTCCATGGGGGAGACCCAGTACTTC,CASSPGSMGETQYF
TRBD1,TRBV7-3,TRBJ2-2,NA,TGTGCCAGCAGCTTGAGGGGGGACAGGGCGAACACCGGGGAGCTGTTTTTT,CASSLRGDRANTGELFF
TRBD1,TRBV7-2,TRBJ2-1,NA,TGTGCCAGCAGCTTCGGACAGGGCTTAGTCTACTACAATGAGCAGTTCTTC,CASSFGQGLVYYNEQFF
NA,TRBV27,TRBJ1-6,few,TGTGCCAGCAGTTTGGTGTGGGCCTCTGATTCACCCCTCCACTTT,CASSLVWASDSPLHF
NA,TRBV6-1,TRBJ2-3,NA,TGTGCCAGCAATGCACAGGGAACAGATACGCAGTATTTT,CASNAQGTDTQYF
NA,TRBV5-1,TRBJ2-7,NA,TGCGCCAGCAGCTTCGACAGAGCCTACGAGCAGTACTTC,CASSFDRAYEQYF
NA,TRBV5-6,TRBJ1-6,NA,TGTGCCAGCAGCGCCGACGGGGGCCCAGCACCCCTCCACTTT,CASSADGGPAPLHF
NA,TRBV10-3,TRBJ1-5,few,TGTGCCATCAGTGAGCCGCCCACCCCAGGGAGTAGCAATCAGCCCCAGCATTTT,CAISEPPTPGSSNQPQHF
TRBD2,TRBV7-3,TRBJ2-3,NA,TGTGCCAGCAGCCCAACTAGCGGGAGGGCCGATACGCAGTATTTT,CASSPTSGRADTQYF
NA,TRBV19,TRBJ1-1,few,TGTGCCAGTAGTATCCCCGGACCGCGGAACACTGAAGCTTTCTTT,CASSIPGPRNTEAFF
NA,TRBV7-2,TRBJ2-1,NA,TGTGCCAGCAGTAAGGACAGAGGCGAGCAGTTCTTC,CASSKDRGEQFF
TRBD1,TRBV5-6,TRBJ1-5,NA,TGTGCCAGCAGCCTGGCAGGGGGCGGCAATCAGCCCCAGCATTTT,CASSLAGGGNQPQHF
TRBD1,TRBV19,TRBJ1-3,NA,TGTGCCACCTCCCGGGACAGGGGGAGCCCTGGAAACACCATATATTTT,CATSRDRGSPGNTIYF
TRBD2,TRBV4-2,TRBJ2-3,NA,TGTGCCAGCCAGCCCGGAGGCGGGGGGGTAAGCACAGATACGCAGTATTTT,CASQPGGGGVSTDTQYF
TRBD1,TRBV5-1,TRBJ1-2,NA,TGCGCCAGCAGCCCGGGAATGGACAGGGGCCTCCACCCGGGCGGCTACACCTTC,CASSPGMDRGLHPGGYTF
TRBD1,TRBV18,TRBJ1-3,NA,TGTGCCAGCTCCCCCGGACAGGGGGTAGGAAACACCATATATTTT,CASSPGQGVGNTIYF
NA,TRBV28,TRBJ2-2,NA,TGTGCCACTATGGACTACTCGAACACCGGGGAGCTGTTTTTT,CATMDYSNTGELFF
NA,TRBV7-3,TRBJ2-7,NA,TGTGCCAGCAGCTTAGCGCCAAGCGACAGCTCCTACGAGCAGTACTTC,CASSLAPSDSSYEQYF
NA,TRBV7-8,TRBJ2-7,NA,TGTGCCAGCAGCGTACAGGACTACGAGCAGTACTTC,CASSVQDYEQYF
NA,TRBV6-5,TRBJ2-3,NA,TGTGCCAGCAGTATCGGGGGCGGCACAGATACGCAGTATTTT,CASSIGGGTDTQYF